This TCR beta chain comes out of a study of blood T cell repertoires in COVID-19. In the study overall: PBMCs, B-cell-depleted T cells, or T cells provided the cDNA or gDNA that made up the material.

Per the study methods: Cell counts per sample came from amplifying reference gene primers. Profiled with immunoSEQ multiplex PCR; TCRdb holds only in-frame clones, not every one. The V and J calls and the clone size are those of that table, but D and trimming were determined from the DNA. This sample has about 120,000 clones, with roughly 85% found just once. This clonotype was obtained from a human donor in a cohort sampled during active COVID-19. The sequencing sample was made of peripheral blood.

In nucleotides, the CDR3 is TGTGCCAGCAGCCCGGAGGGGGGGAGCAACATTCAGTACTTC. It translates to CASSPEGGSNIQYF. The chain joins TRBV5-5 to TRBJ2-4; D perhaps matches TRBD2 (7 bases). The CDR3 loop spans 14 amino acids. Germline-derived CDR1 and CDR2 are SGHKS and YYEKEE (reference sequence). V was trimmed by 4 bases and J by 7 bases, leaving 15 bases between them.